The 6 T cell receptor beta chains below come from one sample, sequenced in a study of CD8+ T cells in alopecia areata. Treatment specified: oral pan-JAK inhibitor, 5-10 mg twice daily. Extraction of RNA preceded its reverse transcription into cDNA, which served as the sequencing template. Generated by immunoSEQ multiplex PCR, the TCRdb table keeps only in-frame clones and is missing some. The sample includes hundreds of thousands of clones, about three fifths of them seen just once. This specimen was CD4+ T cells sorted from blood, taken around week 54, from a patient treated with tofacitinib. The receptor set was obtained from a human donor with alopecia areata.

This clone has more than one count but fewer than ten. This sequence joins TRBV5-6 and TRBJ1-4, with TRBD1 matching 7 bases. The germline CDR1 and CDR2 sequences are SGHDT and YYEEEE. This CDR3 has 14 amino acids. V shed 2 bases, J shed 6 bases, and the junction held 4 bases outside the gene matches. CDR3: CASSFDRVDEKLFF. CDR3 in DNA: TGTGCCAGCAGCTTCGACAGGGTTGATGAAAAACTGTTTTTT.

The V and J genes are TRBV30 and TRBJ1-2, with TRBD1 as a possible D gene (5 bases). Between the trimmed V and J ends, which lost 8 bases and 5 bases, there was a span of 24 bases. Per the germline V gene, CDR1 is GTSNPN and CDR2 is SVGIG (reference sequence). There are 15 residues in the CDR3. Here the CDR3 DNA reads TGTGCCCATATCCCCAAGAAAGCGAGGGGATATGGCTACACCTTC. It yields the protein CAHIPKKARGYGYTF.

J is TRBJ2-3 and V is TRBV7-2; the match to TRBD2 covers 11 bases. Trimming cost V 3 bases and J 6 bases; bases outside gene matches: 8. The CDR3 consists of 16 residues. The germline gives CDR1 SGHTA, CDR2 FQGNSA. The DNA of the CDR3 is TGTGCCAGCAGCTTGTTAGCGGGGGGGACACTGGATACGCAGTATTTT. Translated, it gives CASSLLAGGTLDTQYF.

This clone turned up a few times. Other nucleotide sequences in the sample specify the same CDR3. This chain uses TRBV30 with TRBJ1-5; D not certain. The CDR3 has 12 amino acids. V was pared by 0 bases and J by 6 bases, with 6 bases between. From germline, CDR1 is GTSNPN and CDR2 SVGIG (reference sequence). This CDR3 reads CAWSVRSQPQHF. In DNA, the CDR3 is TGTGCCTGGAGTGTACGGAGTCAGCCCCAGCATTTT.

This clone was counted a few times. The chain couples TRBV29-1 to TRBJ2-7, with 11 bases lining up with TRBD2. With V trimmed by 1 base and J by 1 base, 6 bases remained unmatched. In germline, CDR1 is SQVTM, CDR2 ANQGSEA. The CDR3 contains 16 residues. Here the CDR3 reads CSVEVSTSGASYEQYF. CDR3 sequence (DNA): TGCAGCGTTGAAGTCTCGACTAGCGGGGCTTCCTACGAGCAGTACTTC.

V usage is TRBV25-1 and J usage is TRBJ2-7, with D perhaps TRBD2 (5 bases). V lost 0 bases, J lost 5 bases, and 17 bases lay in between. Germline V gives CDR1 MGHDK, CDR2 SYGVNS. The CDR3 spans 16 residues. CDR3 amino acids: CASSEYVGSGKHEQYF. CDR3 coding DNA: TGTGCCAGCAGTGAATATGTGGGGTCGGGGAAACACGAGCAGTACTTC.